The 9 T cell receptor beta chains below all came from one sample that was sequenced in a study of T-cell reconstitution after alpha-beta-depleted transplantation in children. Unique molecular identifiers were used in preparing the TCRbeta library. TCRdb reprocessed the PCR reads with MiXCR, giving one entry per CDR3 protein. The sample carries approximately 400,000 distinct CDR3 sequences, approximately 11% recorded once. Material: PBMCs from the stem cell graft donor, obtained from the stem cell graft. The source of these receptors is a human donor who donated a stem cell graft to a child with acute myeloid leukemia.

DNA of the CDR3: TGTGCCATCAGTGAGTCGCCAGCGGGAGGGGGTGAGCAGTTCTTC. Translated: CAISESPAGGGEQFF. J is TRBJ2-1 and V is TRBV10-3; 10 nucleotides line up with TRBD2. The V gene's germline CDR1 is ENHRY and CDR2 SYGVKD. The CDR3 totals 15 residues. After removal of 0 bases from V and 9 bases from J, the junction contained 5 bases not matched to a gene.

The chain carries TRBV2 and TRBJ1-1, with D perhaps TRBD1 (5 bases). Germline V gene data show CDR1 as SNHLY and CDR2 as FYNNEI. The CDR3 totals 13 residues. The V end lost 8 bases, the J end lost 2 bases, and 12 bases lay between the germline ends. The CDR3 DNA follows: TGTGCCAGCTACCAGGGAGGAAACACTGAAGCTTTCTTT. Translation: CASYQGGNTEAFF.

CDR3: CASSLGVGAKNIQYF. The CDR3 nucleotides read TGCGCCAGCAGCTTAGGAGTGGGAGCCAAAAACATTCAGTACTTC. V is TRBV5-1 and J is TRBJ2-4; D ambiguous. V gave up 2 bases and J gave up 0 bases, with 9 bases separating them. From germline, CDR1 is SGHRS and CDR2 YFSETQ. The CDR3 extends over 15 amino acids.

This chain connects TRBV7-9 to TRBJ2-4; D possibly corresponds to TRBD2 (6 bases). The CDR3 contains 15 residues. V lost 5 bases, J lost 2 bases, and 13 bases lay in between. Looked up from germline, CDR1 is SEHNR and CDR2 is FQNEAQ (reference sequence). This CDR3 is CASSPEGYTKNIQYF. The CDR3 coding sequence is TGTGCCAGCAGCCCGGAGGGGTACACCAAAAACATTCAGTACTTC.

CDR3 protein: CASSQSVAGGTGELFF. Written as DNA, the CDR3 is TGCGCCAGCAGCCAATCCGTGGCGGGGGGCACCGGGGAGCTGTTTTTT. This chain links TRBV4-3 with TRBJ2-2, with TRBD2 matching over 8 bases. CDR1 and CDR2 from the germline V gene are LGHNA and YSLEER. V gave up 2 bases and J gave up 4 bases; unmatched junction bases: 6. This CDR3 region has 16 residues.

This clonotype was seen ten or more times. The rearrangement joins TRBV7-6 to TRBJ1-5; D gene ambiguous. Trimming removed 3 bases from V and 8 bases from J, with 11 bases in between. This CDR3 comprises 13 residues. Germline V gives CDR1 SGHVS, CDR2 FNYEAQ. In DNA form, the CDR3 reads TGTGCCAGCAGCTTGGGCCCCCCCGAGCCCCAGCATTTT. Its protein product is CASSLGPPEPQHF.

For this clonotype: Sequence at one end of the junction differs from germline and may be a read error. The chain combines TRBV9 with TRBJ2-1; 7 bases align to TRBD2. Germline V gene data show CDR1 as SGDLS and CDR2 as YYNGEE. CDR3 length equals 16 residues. The CDR3 loop is CDSSAFGGGPYNEQFF. In DNA form, the CDR3 reads TGTGACAGCAGCGCCTTCGGCGGGGGTCCCTACAATGAGCAGTTCTTC.

This clonotype was observed many times. For the CDR3, the DNA is TGCGCCAGCAGTGGAATTGGGACGGCCGAGGACTATGGCTACACCTTC. Translating gives CASSGIGTAEDYGYTF. The rearrangement links TRBV10-2 to TRBJ1-2; possibly TRBD1 for D (5 bases). CDR1 and CDR2 (germline): WSHSY, SAAADI. The CDR3 is 16 residues long. The V and J ends lost 4 bases and 3 bases respectively, with 18 bases between them.

This clonotype was seen only a few times. The chain carries TRBV24-1 and TRBJ2-3, with 8 bases lining up with TRBD1. CDR1 KGHDR and CDR2 SFDVKD come from the germline V gene. The CDR3 covers 14 residues. The J segment lost 4 bases and the V segment lost 7 bases, leaving 6 bases of the junction unmatched. The CDR3 region is CATSPRGRSDTQYF. CDR3 DNA: TGTGCCACCAGCCCCAGGGGGCGTTCAGATACGCAGTATTTT.